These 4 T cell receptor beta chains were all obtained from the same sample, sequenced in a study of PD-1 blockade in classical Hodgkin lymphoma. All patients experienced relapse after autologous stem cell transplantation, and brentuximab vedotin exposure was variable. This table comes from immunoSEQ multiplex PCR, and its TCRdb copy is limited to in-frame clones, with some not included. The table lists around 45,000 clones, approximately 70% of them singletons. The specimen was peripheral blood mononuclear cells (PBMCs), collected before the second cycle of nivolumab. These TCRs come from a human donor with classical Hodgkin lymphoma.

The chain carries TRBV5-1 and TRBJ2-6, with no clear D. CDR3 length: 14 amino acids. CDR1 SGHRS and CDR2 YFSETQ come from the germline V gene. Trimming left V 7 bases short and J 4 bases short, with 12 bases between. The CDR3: CASSVGGGANVLTF. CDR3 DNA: TGCGCCAGCTCAGTCGGTGGAGGGGCCAACGTCCTGACTTTC. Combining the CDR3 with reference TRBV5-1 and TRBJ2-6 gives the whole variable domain KAGVTQTPRYLIKTRGQQVTLSCSPISGHRSVSWYQQTPGQGLQFLFEYFSETQRNKGNFPGRFSGRQFSNSRSEMNVSTLELGDSALYLCASSVGGGANVLTFGAGSRLTVL.

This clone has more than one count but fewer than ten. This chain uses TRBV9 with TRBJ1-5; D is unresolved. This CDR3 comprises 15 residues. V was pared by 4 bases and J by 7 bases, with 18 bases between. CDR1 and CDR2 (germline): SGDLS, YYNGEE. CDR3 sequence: CASSLEGRSIQPQHF. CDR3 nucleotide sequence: TGTGCCAGCAGCCTCGAAGGTCGATCAATCCAGCCCCAGCATTTT.

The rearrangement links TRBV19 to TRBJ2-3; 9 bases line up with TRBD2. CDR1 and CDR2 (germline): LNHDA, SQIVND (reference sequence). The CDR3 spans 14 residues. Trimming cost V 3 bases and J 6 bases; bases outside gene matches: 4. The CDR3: CASSIISGSDTQYF. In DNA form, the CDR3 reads TGTGCCAGTAGTATTATTAGCGGGAGTGATACGCAGTATTTT.

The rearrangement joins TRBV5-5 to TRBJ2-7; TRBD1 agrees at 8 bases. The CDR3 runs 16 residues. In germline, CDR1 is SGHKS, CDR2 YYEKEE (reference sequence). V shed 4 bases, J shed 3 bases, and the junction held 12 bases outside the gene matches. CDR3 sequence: CASSPTHRTGIYEQYF. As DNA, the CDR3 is TGTGCCAGCAGCCCGACCCACCGGACAGGGATCTACGAGCAGTACTTC.